These 11 T cell receptor beta chains originate from one sample sequenced in a study of identical twins. TCRdb reanalysed the 5' RACE reads using MiXCR and keeps one entry per CDR3 protein. The table includes 600,000 to 700,000 distinct CDR3 sequences, approximately 21% detected once. These records were also assigned to another study, of T cells expressing NK-cell markers.

Material for sequencing was PBMCs. Receptors were obtained from a woman under 30 in good health.

The chain links TRBV20-1 to TRBJ2-7; 9 bases fit TRBD2. The V and J ends lost 3 bases and 7 bases, in that order; junction bases with no gene match: 10. The CDR3 extends over 14 amino acids. Germline CDR1 DFQATT, CDR2 SNEGSKA (reference sequence). The CDR3 is CSARRVAGVKEQYF. CDR3 in DNA: TGCAGTGCTAGGAGGGTAGCGGGAGTCAAAGAGCAGTACTTC.

This sequence joins TRBV7-6 and TRBJ1-5, with a tentative D call TRBD1 (5 bases). The CDR3 contains 13 residues. V lost 6 bases to trimming and J lost 7 bases, with 13 bases between them. CDR1 SGHVS and CDR2 FNYEAQ come from the germline V gene. The CDR3 coding sequence is TGTGCCAGCAGACAGGCTCGTGGACAGCCCCAGCATTTT. Amino acid sequence: CASRQARGQPQHF.

This clonotype was observed many times. The chain recombines TRBV10-2 with TRBJ2-7; perhaps TRBD2 as D (5 bases). Germline V gene data show CDR1 as WSHSY and CDR2 as SAAADI. The CDR3 covers 13 residues. Trimming stripped 3 bases from V and 0 bases from J, with 6 bases between. Written as DNA, the CDR3 is TGCGCCAGCAGTGATCGGGACTCCTACGAGCAGTACTTC. Translating it yields CASSDRDSYEQYF.

This clonotype was recorded a few times. The rearrangement links TRBV12-3 or TRBV12-4 to TRBJ1-1; possibly TRBD1 for D (6 bases). There are 15 residues in the CDR3. V lost 5 bases, J lost 5 bases, and 18 bases lay in between. The DNA for the CDR3 is TGTGCCAGCAGTCCCCGCTTGGGGGCGGGTACTGAAGCTTTCTTT. Protein sequence: CASSPRLGAGTEAFF.

This clonotype was detected only a few times. The chain uses TRBV20-1 and TRBJ2-2; D is unresolved. CDR1 DFQATT and CDR2 SNEGSKA come from the germline V gene (reference sequence). The CDR3 length is 13 residues. The V gene lost 6 bases and the J gene lost 4 bases, with 12 bases spanning the gap. CDR3 loop: CSAPRLSTGELFF. Written as DNA, the CDR3 is TGCAGTGCCCCACGGCTTAGCACCGGGGAGCTGTTTTTT.

This clonotype showed up just a few times. J is TRBJ1-1 and V is TRBV20-1; D not resolved. Between the trimmed V and J ends, which lost 6 bases and 1 base, there was a span of 12 bases. CDR3 size: 13 residues. In germline, CDR1 is DFQATT, CDR2 SNEGSKA (reference sequence). The CDR3 sequence is CSALDNANTEAFF. DNA of the CDR3: TGCAGTGCCCTAGACAACGCGAACACTGAAGCTTTCTTT.

The V and J genes are TRBV6-2 or TRBV6-3 and TRBJ2-3; 10 nucleotides agree with TRBD2. Trimming cost V 7 bases and J 4 bases; bases outside gene matches: 5. Germline CDR1 MNHEY, CDR2 SVGEGT. The CDR3 runs to 14 residues. The CDR3 DNA reads as TGTGCCAGCACCTACAGCGGGGGGGCAGATACGCAGTATTTT. It is translated as CASTYSGGADTQYF.

The chain combines TRBV5-6 with TRBJ1-1; tentative D call: TRBD1 (6 bases). Germline CDR1 SGHDT, CDR2 YYEEEE. The V end lost 6 bases, the J end lost 1 base, and 22 bases lay between the germline ends. The CDR3 length is 17 residues. CDR3 bases: TGTGCCAGCACTCTGTACAGGGTTCATAACTCGAACACTGAAGCTTTCTTT. Its translation: CASTLYRVHNSNTEAFF.

CDR3 loop: CASSPTGLAENIQYF. The CDR3 DNA reads TGCGCCAGCAGCCCGACGGGACTAGCGGAAAACATTCAGTACTTC. This sequence joins TRBV5-1 and TRBJ2-4; 11 bases agree with TRBD2. The germline gives CDR1 SGHRS, CDR2 YFSETQ. Unmatched junction bases numbered 5, after V lost 4 bases and J lost 5 bases. CDR3 length equals 15 residues.

This chain uses TRBV29-1 with TRBJ1-1; D possibly corresponds to TRBD1 (5 bases). Trimming took off 1 base at V and 3 bases at J, with 15 bases between the two ends. Germline loops: CDR1 SQVTM, CDR2 ANQGSEA. The CDR3 loop spans 15 amino acids. CDR3 nucleotide sequence: TGCAGCGTTGAAGGCATCGGGGGAAAGGACACTGAAGCTTTCTTT. It specifies CSVEGIGGKDTEAFF. The whole variable domain, remainder taken from reference TRBV29-1 and TRBJ1-1, is SAVISQKPSRDICQRGTSLTIQCQVDSQVTMMFWYRQQPGQSLTLIATANQGSEATYESGFVIDKFPISRPNLTFSTLTVSNMSPEDSSIYLCSVEGIGGKDTEAFFGQGTRLTVV.

The genes are TRBV5-1 and TRBJ2-1, with D perhaps matching TRBD2 (6 bases). CDR1 is SGHRS and CDR2 is YFSETQ in the germline V gene. The CDR3 runs 15 residues. The V end lost 4 bases, the J end lost 4 bases, and 15 bases lay between the germline ends. CDR3 DNA sequence: TGCGCCAGCAGCCCGGAAATAGCGGTTTACAATGAGCAGTTCTTC. As protein: CASSPEIAVYNEQFF.